This paragraph reports one T cell receptor beta chain. V gave up 3 bases and J gave up 2 bases, with 8 bases separating them. Per the germline V gene, CDR1 is ENHRY and CDR2 is SYGVKD. This CDR3 is 13 amino acids long. The sample belongs to a study of identical twins. TCRdb reprocessed the 5' RACE reads via MiXCR and lists one record per CDR3 protein. Of about 720,000 distinct CDR3 sequences in the sample, about 18% were seen once. These data were also filed under a second study, of T cells expressing NK-cell markers.

This clonotype originated in a woman under 30 in good health. What was sequenced was PBMCs. V is TRBV10-3 and J is TRBJ2-7; either TRBD1 or TRBD2 may fit D (5 bases each). In DNA, the CDR3 is TGTGCCATCAGTGACCGGGGCCCCTACGAGCAGTACTTC. Amino acid sequence: CAISDRGPYEQYF.